This paragraph reports one T cell receptor beta chain. This clone's antigen is unknown. No clone much larger than this one lies a single base away; base qualities are absent. These data are taken from a study of T cell repertoires in cytomegalovirus infection (dated by TCRdb to the late 2010s). About the investigation overall: Because public TCR beta signatures pointed to carriage of CMV infection together with the matching HLA type, the HLA type of each donor mattered for the analysis. The research as a whole found: In both this cohort and an independent cohort of some 380 donors, the cumulative frequency of public TCR beta family members distinguished carriers of CMV infection plus the relevant HLA type. The ex vivo response was dominated by HLA-C-restricted CMV-specific TCR beta clonotypes, and the single most frequent clonotype in two of eight donors was supplied by these HLA-C-restricted clonotypes.

The run used an Illumina HiSeq 1500. TCRdb applied fastp at Q25 and MiXCR to the public reads, then kept only in-frame beta chains. Under each unique CDR3 protein, matching rows form one entry showing the most common genes and DNA. The sample table lists some 130,000 distinct CDR3 sequences, roughly 9% of them with a count of one. The ten largest account for 10% of the sample. Per the germline V gene (reference sequence), DFQATT is the CDR1 and SNEGSKA is the CDR2. V sheds 1 base and J sheds 8 bases, leaving 9 bases between their ends. There are 12 amino acids in the CDR3, from cysteine to phenylalanine inclusive. Only the CDR3 portion is preserved as DNA: 36 bases, with reading frame beginning at the first base.

The receptor chain draws on TRBV20-1 and TRBJ2-1, with the identity of the D gene unclear. Sequencing was carried out using PBMCs. This sequence originates from a human donor in good health (CMV status not recorded). Some clones in this sample may be carry-over from other donors' samples. The bases read TGCAGTGCTAGAGGTCAAGTCGATGAGCAGTTCTTC. Translated, it reads CSARGQVDEQFF.